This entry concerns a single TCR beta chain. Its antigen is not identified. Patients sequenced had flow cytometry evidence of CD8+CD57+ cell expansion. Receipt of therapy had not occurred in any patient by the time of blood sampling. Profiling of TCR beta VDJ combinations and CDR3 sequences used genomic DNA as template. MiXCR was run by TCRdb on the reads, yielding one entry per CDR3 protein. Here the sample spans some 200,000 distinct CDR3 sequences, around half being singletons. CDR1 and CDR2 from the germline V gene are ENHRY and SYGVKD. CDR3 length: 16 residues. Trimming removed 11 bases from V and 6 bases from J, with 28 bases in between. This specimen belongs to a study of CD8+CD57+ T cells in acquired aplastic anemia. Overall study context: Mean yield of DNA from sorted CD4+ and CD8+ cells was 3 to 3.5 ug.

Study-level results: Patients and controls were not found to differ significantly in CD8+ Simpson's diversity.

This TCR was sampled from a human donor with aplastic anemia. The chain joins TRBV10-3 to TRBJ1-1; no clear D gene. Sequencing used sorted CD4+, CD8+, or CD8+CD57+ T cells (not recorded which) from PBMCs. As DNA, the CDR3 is TGTGCCCTTTCTTGGGCCCCGGGAAAACCGGTCGCTGAAGCTTTCTTT. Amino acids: CALSWAPGKPVAEAFF.